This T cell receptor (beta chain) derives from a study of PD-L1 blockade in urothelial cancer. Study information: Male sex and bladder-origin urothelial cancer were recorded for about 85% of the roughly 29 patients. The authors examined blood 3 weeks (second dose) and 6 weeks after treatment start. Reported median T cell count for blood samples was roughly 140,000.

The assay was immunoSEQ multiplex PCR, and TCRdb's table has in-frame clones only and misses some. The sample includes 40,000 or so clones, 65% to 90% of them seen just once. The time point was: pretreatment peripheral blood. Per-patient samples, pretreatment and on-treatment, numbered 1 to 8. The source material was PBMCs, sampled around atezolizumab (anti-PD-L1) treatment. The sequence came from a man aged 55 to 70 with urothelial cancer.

The CDR3 DNA reads as TGTGCCAGCACCGTTGGGGGGGTGGACACTGAAGCTTTCTTT. Protein sequence: CASTVGGVDTEAFF. This rearrangement joins TRBV9 to TRBJ1-1; the D gene is possibly TRBD1 (5 bases). V was trimmed by 6 bases and J by 3 bases, leaving 15 bases between them. Germline V CDR1 and CDR2: SGDLS, YYNGEE. CDR3 length: 14 residues.